The rows below give T cell receptor beta chains drawn from one sample of a study of cytomegalovirus exposure and HLA in healthy donors. Sequencing used immunoSEQ multiplex PCR; TCRdb keeps in-frame clones, though not all of them. The repertoire holds under 200,000 clones, with roughly 82% as singletons. The sequencing input was PBMCs. These receptors all stem from a woman between 45 and 65 years old in good health and CMV-seronegative. The CDR3 runs from the conserved cysteine through the conserved F or W. Each record gives: CDR3 length, J gene, clone size, D gene, V gene, CDR3 protein, CDR3 DNA. A D gene is named only where the DNA matches it firmly. Size is stated for part of the rows, as once, few or many counts, or as a class when the clone is expanded.

>15|TRBJ2-7|NA|NA|TRBV28
CASSPPTGGFYEQYF
TGTGCCAGCAGTCCCCCCACGGGTGGGTTCTACGAGCAGTACTTC
>18|TRBJ2-2|few|TRBD1|TRBV27
CASSLSRGQMRITGELFF
TGTGCCAGCAGTTTGTCGAGGGGACAGATGAGGATCACCGGGGAGCTGTTTTTT
>15|TRBJ1-1|few|NA|TRBV28
CASSLTNSRYTEAFF
TGTGCCAGCAGTTTAACAAACAGCCGGTACACTGAAGCTTTCTTT
>16|TRBJ1-5|NA|NA|TRBV7-9
CASSYSGGAPGEPQHF
TGTGCCAGCAGCTACTCTGGGGGGGCCCCAGGAGAGCCCCAGCATTTT
>12|TRBJ2-1|once|NA|TRBV10-3
CAISESKLGQFF
TGTGCCATCAGTGAGTCGAAACTTGGGCAGTTCTTC
>13|TRBJ2-2|NA|NA|TRBV2
CASVDRNTGELFF
TGTGCCAGCGTGGACAGAAACACCGGGGAGCTGTTTTTT
>15|TRBJ1-5|few|TRBD1|TRBV6-5
CASSRGQNSNQPQHF
TGTGCCAGCAGCCGGGGACAGAATAGCAATCAGCCCCAGCATTTT
>17|TRBJ2-2|few|TRBD2|TRBV27
CASSQFSGGPNTGELFF
TGTGCCAGCAGCCAGTTTAGCGGGGGGCCGAACACCGGGGAGCTGTTTTTT
>15|TRBJ1-4|NA|NA|TRBV27
CASQTFAGGGEKLFF
TGTGCCAGCCAAACATTTGCGGGGGGGGGCGAAAAACTGTTTTTT
>14|TRBJ2-3|NA|NA|TRBV7-9
CASSLDRLTDTQYF
TGTGCCAGCAGCTTAGACAGGCTCACAGATACGCAGTATTTT
>14|TRBJ1-2|NA|TRBD1|TRBV7-9
CASSLDRANYGYTF
TGTGCCAGCAGCTTGGACAGGGCTAACTATGGCTACACCTTC
>15|TRBJ2-1|NA|TRBD2|TRBV7-9
CASINSGLASNEQFF
TGTGCCAGCATAAACTCGGGACTAGCTTCCAATGAGCAGTTCTTC